Only a few counts were recorded for the clone carrying this T cell receptor (beta chain). What it recognizes is unknown. The sample comes from a study of cytomegalovirus exposure and HLA in healthy donors. These donors, healthy bone marrow donors, were studied. Broader study findings: Fewer N-insertions than the roughly 670-donor mean were reportedly shown by an Asian-associated ancestry cluster in a later analysis. One cluster of highly shared sequence variants probably arose as a sequencing artifact.

Trimming cost V 2 bases and J 2 bases, with 9 bases left between them. The germline V gene has CDR1 MGHRA and CDR2 YSYEKL. The CDR3 has 14 amino acids. The PCR ran on 60 Vbeta and 13 Jbeta primers. This table comes from immunoSEQ multiplex PCR, and its TCRdb copy is limited to in-frame clones, with some not included. The sample yields around 170,000 clones, around 68% seen once. Sequencing used PBMCs. The chain is built from TRBV4-1 and TRBJ1-2, with D maybe TRBD1 (5 bases). This sequence originates from a girl under 18 in good health and CMV-seronegative. CDR3 bases: TGCGCCAGCAGCCAACCACAGGAGAACTATGGCTACACCTTC. This gives the protein CASSQPQENYGYTF.